The present TCR beta chain was sequenced within a study of blood T cell repertoires in COVID-19. About the study: Nucleic acid was either cDNA or gDNA, and it came from T cells, B-cell-depleted T cells, or PBMCs.

This clone was detected only once. Method: immunoSEQ multiplex PCR; TCRdb's copy keeps in-frame clones and lacks some. In the table there are tens of thousands of clones, roughly 90% of which are singletons. V gave up 5 bases and J gave up 7 bases, with 17 bases separating them. CDR1 is LGHDT and CDR2 is YNNKEL in the germline V gene (reference sequence). This CDR3 spans 15 amino acids. V and J are TRBV3-1 (or the pseudogene TRBV3-2) and TRBJ1-4; D uncertain. Sequenced input: peripheral blood. The receptor was isolated from a man in his sixties with active or convalescent COVID-19. The CDR3 DNA reads TGTGCCAGCAGCAACCGACGGGGAGGGAGTGAAAAACTGTTTTTT. Its protein product is CASSNRRGGSEKLFF.